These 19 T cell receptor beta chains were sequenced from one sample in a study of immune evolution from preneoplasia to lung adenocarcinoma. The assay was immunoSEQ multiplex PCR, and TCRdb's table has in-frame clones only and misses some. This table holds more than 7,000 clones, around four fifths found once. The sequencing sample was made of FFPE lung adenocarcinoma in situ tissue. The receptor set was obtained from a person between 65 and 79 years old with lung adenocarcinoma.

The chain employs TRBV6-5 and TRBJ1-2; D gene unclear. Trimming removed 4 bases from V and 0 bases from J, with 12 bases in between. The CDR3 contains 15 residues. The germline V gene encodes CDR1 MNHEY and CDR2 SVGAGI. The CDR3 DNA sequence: TGTGCCAGCAGTTTGGACGGCTCAGCTAACTATGGCTACACCTTC. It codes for CASSLDGSANYGYTF.

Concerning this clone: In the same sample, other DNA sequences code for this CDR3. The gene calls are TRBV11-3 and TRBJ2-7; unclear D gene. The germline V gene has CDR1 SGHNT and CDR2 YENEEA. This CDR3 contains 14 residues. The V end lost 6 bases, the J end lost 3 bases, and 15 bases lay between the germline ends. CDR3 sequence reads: CASSLKAGNYEQYF. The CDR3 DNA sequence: TGTGCCAGCAGTCTTAAGGCAGGAAACTACGAGCAGTACTTC. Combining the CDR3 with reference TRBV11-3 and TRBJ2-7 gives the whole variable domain EAGVVQSPRYKIIEKKQPVAFWCNPISGHNTLYWYLQNLGQGPELLIRYENEEAVDDSQLPKDRFSAERLKGVDSTLKIQPAELGDSAVYLCASSLKAGNYEQYFGPGTRLTVT.

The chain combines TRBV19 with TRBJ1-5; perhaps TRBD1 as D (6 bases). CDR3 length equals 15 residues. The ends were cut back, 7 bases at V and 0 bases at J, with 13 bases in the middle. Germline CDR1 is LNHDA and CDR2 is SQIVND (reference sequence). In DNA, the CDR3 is TGTGCCAGTACCAACGGGGGCAATAGCAATCAGCCCCAGCATTTT. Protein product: CASTNGGNSNQPQHF.

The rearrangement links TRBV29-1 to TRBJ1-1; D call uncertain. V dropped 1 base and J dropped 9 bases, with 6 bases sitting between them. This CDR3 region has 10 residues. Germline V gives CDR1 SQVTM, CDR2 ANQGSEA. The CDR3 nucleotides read TGCAGCGTTGAAGGGGTAAAAGCTTTCTTT. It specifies CSVEGVKAFF.

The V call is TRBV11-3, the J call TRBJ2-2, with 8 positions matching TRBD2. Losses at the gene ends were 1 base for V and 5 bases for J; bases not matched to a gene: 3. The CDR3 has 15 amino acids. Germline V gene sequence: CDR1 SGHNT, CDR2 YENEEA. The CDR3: CASSLAPGGTGELFF. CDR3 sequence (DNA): TGTGCCAGCAGCTTAGCCCCGGGGGGGACCGGGGAGCTGTTTTTT.

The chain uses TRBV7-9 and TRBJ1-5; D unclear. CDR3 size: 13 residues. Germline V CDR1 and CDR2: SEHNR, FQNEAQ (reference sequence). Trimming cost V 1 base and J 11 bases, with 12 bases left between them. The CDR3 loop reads CASSLGGWESQHF. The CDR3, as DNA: TGTGCCAGCAGCTTAGGAGGTTGGGAATCCCAGCATTTT.

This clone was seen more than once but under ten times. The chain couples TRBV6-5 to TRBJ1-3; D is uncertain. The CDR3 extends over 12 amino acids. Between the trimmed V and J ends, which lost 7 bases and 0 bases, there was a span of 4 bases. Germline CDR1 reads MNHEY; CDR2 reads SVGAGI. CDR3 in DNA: TGTGCCAGCATCAGCTCTGGAAACACCATATATTTT. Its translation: CASISSGNTIYF.

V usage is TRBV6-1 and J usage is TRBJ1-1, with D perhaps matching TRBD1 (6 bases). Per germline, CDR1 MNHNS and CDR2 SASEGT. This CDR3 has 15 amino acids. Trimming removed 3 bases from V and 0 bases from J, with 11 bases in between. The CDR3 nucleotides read TGTGCCAGCAGTGACAGGGGATCGGTGAACACTGAAGCTTTCTTT. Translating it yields CASSDRGSVNTEAFF.

The CDR3 sequence: CASSPRRTKNIQYF. DNA of the CDR3: TGTGCCAGCAGCCCTCGGCGGACCAAAAACATTCAGTACTTC. This rearrangement joins TRBV7-8 to TRBJ2-4; D not resolved. With 5 bases removed from V and 2 bases from J, the gap between germline ends came to 10 bases. This CDR3 is built from 14 residues. Germline V lookup: CDR1 SGHVS, CDR2 FQNEAQ. Complete variable domain (other parts from reference TRBV7-8 and TRBJ2-4): GAGVSQSPRYKVAKRGQDVALRCDPISGHVSLFWYQQALGQGPEFLTYFQNEAQLDKSGLPSDRFFAERPEGSVSTLKIQRTQQEDSAVYLCASSPRRTKNIQYFGAGTRLSVL.

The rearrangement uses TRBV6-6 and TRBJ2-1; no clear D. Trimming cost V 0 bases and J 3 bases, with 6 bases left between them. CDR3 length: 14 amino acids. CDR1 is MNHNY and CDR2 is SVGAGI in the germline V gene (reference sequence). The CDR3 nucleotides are TGTGCCAGCAGTTACTCGGAAGGCTACAATGAGCAGTTCTTC. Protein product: CASSYSEGYNEQFF.

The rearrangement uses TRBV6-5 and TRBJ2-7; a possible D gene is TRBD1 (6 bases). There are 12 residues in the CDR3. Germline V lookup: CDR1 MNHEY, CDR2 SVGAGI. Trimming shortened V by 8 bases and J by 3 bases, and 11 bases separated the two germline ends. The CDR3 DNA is TGTGCCAGCTCAACCAGGGGCTACGAGCAGTACTTC. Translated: CASSTRGYEQYF.

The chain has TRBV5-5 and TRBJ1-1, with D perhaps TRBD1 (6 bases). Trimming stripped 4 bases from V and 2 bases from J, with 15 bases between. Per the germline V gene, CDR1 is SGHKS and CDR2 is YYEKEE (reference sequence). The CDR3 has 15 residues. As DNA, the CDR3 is TGTGCCAGCAGCCTCGACCCCGGGACAAACACTGAAGCTTTCTTT. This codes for CASSLDPGTNTEAFF.

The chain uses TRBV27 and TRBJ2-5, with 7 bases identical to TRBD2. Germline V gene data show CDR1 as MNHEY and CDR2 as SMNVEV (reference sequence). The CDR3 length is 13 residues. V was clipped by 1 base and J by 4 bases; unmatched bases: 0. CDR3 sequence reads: CASSLWGGETQYF. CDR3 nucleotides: TGTGCCAGCAGTTTATGGGGGGGAGAGACCCAGTACTTC.

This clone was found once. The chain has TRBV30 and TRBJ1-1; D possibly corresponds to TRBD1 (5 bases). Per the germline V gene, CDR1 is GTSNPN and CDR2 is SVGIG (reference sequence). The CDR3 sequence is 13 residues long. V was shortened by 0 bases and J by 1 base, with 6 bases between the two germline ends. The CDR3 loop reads CAWSVGGNTEAFF. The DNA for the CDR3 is TGTGCCTGGAGTGTTGGGGGGAACACTGAAGCTTTCTTT.

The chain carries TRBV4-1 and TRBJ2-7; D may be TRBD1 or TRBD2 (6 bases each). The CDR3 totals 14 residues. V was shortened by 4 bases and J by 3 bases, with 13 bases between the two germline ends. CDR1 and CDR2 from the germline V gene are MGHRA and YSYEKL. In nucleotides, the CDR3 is TGCGCCAGCAGCCCCCTGGGGGGCGTCTACGAGCAGTACTTC. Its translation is CASSPLGGVYEQYF.

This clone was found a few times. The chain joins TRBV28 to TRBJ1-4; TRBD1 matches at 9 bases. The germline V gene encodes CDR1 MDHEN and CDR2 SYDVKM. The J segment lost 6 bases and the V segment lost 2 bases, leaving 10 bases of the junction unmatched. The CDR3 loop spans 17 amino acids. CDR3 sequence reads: CASSLGGTGWLYEKLFF. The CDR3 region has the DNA TGTGCCAGCAGTTTAGGGGGGACAGGGTGGTTGTATGAAAAACTGTTTTTT.

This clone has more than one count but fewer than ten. The DNA for the CDR3 is TGTGCCAGCAGTCCCGGACGTAGCAATCAGCCCCAGCATTTT. Translated, it gives CASSPGRSNQPQHF. The chain joins TRBV28 to TRBJ1-5; no clear D. The V gene lost 5 bases and the J gene lost 0 bases, with 8 bases spanning the gap. The CDR3 runs 14 residues. In germline, CDR1 is MDHEN, CDR2 SYDVKM.

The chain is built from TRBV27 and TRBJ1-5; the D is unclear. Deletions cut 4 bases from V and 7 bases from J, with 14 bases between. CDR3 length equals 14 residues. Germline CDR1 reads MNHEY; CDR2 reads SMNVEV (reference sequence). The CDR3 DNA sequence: TGTGCCAGCAGTTCTATAATTGCCGAACAGCCCCAGCATTTT. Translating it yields CASSSIIAEQPQHF.

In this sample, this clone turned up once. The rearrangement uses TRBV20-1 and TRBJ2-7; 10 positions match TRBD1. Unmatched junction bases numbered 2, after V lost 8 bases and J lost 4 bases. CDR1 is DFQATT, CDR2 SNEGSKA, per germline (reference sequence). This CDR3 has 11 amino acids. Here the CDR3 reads CSRTGGYEQYF. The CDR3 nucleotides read TGCAGTCGGACAGGGGGATACGAGCAGTACTTC.